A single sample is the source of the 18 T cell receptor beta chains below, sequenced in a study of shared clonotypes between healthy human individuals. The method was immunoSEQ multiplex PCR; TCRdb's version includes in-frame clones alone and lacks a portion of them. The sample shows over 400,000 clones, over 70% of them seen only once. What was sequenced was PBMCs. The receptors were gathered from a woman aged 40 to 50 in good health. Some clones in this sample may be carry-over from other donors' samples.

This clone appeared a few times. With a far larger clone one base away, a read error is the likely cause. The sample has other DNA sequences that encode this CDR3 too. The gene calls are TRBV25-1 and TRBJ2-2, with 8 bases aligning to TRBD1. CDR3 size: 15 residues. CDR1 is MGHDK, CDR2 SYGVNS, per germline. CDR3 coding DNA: TGTGCCAGTAGTGAACTGGACAGGGACACCGGGGAGCTGTTTTTT. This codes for CASSELDRDTGELFF.

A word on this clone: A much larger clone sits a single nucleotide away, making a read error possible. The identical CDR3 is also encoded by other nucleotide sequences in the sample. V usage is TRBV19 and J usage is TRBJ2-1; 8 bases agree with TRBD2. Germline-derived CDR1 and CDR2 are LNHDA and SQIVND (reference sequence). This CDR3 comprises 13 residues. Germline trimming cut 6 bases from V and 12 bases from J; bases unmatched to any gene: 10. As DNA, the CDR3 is TGTGCCAGTAGCACCGTGGGACTAGGAGGGCAGTTCTTC. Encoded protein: CASSTVGLGGQFF.

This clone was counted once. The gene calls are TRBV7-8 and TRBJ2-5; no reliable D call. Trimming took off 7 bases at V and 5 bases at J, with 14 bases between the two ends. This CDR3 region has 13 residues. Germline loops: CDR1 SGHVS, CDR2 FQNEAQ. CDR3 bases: TGTGCCAGCACCTTTCCACGGTCGGAGACCCAGTACTTC. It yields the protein CASTFPRSETQYF.

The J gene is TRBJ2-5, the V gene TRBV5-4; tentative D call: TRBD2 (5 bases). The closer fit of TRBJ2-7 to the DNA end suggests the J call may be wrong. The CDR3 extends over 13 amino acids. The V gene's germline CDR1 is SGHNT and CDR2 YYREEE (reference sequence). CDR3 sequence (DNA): TGTGCCAGCAGCTCGGGCCCCGGGGACGAGCAGTACTTC. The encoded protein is CASSSGPGDEQYF.

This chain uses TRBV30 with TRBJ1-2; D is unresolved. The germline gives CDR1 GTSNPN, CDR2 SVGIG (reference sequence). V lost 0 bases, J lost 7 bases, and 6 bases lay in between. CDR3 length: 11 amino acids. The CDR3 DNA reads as TGTGCCTGGAGTGTACAGTTTGGCTACACCTTC. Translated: CAWSVQFGYTF.

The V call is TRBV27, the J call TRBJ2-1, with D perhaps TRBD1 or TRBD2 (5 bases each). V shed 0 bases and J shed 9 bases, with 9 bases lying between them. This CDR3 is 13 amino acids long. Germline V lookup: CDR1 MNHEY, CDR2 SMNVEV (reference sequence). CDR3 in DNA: TGTGCCAGCAGTTTATCTGGGGGATTTGAGCAGTTCTTC. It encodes CASSLSGGFEQFF.

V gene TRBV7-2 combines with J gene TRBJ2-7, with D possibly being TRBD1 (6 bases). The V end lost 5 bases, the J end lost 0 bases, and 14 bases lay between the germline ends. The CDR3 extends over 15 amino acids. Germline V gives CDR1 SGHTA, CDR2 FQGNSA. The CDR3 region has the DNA TGTGCCAGCAGCCGCTCAACAGGGTCCTCCTACGAGCAGTACTTC. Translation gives CASSRSTGSSYEQYF.

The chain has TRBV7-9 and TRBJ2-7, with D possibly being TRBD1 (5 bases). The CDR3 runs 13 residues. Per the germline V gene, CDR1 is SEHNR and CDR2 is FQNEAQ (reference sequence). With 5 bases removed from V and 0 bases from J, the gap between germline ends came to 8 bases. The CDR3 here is CASSPDNSYEQYF. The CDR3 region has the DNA TGTGCCAGCAGCCCGGACAACTCCTACGAGCAGTACTTC.

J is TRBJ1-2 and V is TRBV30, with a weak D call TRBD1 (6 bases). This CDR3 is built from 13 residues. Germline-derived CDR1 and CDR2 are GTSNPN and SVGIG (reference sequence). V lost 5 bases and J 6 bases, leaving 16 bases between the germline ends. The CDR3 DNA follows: TGTGCCTGGGCCCCAACCGGGACAAATGGCTACACCTTC. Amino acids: CAWAPTGTNGYTF.

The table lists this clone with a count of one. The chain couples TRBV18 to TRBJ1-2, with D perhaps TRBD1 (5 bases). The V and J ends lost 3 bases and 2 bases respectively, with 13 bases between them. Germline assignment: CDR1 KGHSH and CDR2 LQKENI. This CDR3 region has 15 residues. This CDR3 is CASSPDTALNYGYTF. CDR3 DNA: TGTGCCAGCTCACCGGACACTGCCTTGAACTATGGCTACACCTTC.

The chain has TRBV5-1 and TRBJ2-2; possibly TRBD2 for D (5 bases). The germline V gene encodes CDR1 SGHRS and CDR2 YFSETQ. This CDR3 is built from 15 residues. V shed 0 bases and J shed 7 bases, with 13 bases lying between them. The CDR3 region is CASSLDETKRGELFF. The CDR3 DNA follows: TGCGCCAGCAGCTTGGACGAGACTAAGCGCGGGGAGCTGTTTTTT.

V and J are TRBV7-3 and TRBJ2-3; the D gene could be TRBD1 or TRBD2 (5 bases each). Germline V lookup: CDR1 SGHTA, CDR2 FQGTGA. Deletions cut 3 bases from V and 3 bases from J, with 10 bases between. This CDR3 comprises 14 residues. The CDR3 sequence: CASSFGGGTDTQYF. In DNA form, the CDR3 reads TGTGCCAGCAGCTTCGGTGGGGGAACAGATACGCAGTATTTT.

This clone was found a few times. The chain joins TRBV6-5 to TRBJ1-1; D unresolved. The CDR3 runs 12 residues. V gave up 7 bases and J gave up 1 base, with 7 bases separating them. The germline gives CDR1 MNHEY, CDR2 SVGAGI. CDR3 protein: CASTDPNTEAFF. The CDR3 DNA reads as TGTGCCAGCACAGACCCGAACACTGAAGCTTTCTTT.

The CDR3 DNA sequence: TGTGCCAGCAGTTTACGGCTTGTGGGGGGATCCTACGAGCAGTACTTC. Its translation: CASSLRLVGGSYEQYF. The chain uses TRBV27 and TRBJ2-7, with D possibly matching TRBD2 (6 bases). The CDR3 contains 16 residues. The germline V and J ends were trimmed by 2 bases and 1 base, with 15 bases remaining between them. Germline V CDR1 and CDR2: MNHEY, SMNVEV (reference sequence).

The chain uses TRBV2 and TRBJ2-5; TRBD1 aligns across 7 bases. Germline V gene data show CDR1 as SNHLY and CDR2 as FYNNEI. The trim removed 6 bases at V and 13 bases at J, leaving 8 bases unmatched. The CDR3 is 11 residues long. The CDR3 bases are TGTGCCAGCAGCCAACGACAGGGACCGTACTTC. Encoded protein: CASSQRQGPYF.

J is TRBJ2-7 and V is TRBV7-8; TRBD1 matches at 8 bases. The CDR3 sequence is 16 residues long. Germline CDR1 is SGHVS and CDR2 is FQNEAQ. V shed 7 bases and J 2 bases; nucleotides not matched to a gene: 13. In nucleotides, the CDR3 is TGTGCCAGCACCACCCGTTCCCAGGGGGCCACCTACGAGCAGTACTTC. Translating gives CASTTRSQGATYEQYF. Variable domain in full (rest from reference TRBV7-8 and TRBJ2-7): GAGVSQSPRYKVAKRGQDVALRCDPISGHVSLFWYQQALGQGPEFLTYFQNEAQLDKSGLPSDRFFAERPEGSVSTLKIQRTQQEDSAVYLCASTTRSQGATYEQYFGPGTRLTVT.

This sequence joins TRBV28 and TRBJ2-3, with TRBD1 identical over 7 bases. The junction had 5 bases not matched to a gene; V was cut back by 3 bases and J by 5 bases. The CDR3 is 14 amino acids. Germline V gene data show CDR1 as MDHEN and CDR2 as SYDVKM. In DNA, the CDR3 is TGTGCCAGCAGTTTGACAGGGCAAAAAGATACGCAGTATTTT. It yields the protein CASSLTGQKDTQYF.

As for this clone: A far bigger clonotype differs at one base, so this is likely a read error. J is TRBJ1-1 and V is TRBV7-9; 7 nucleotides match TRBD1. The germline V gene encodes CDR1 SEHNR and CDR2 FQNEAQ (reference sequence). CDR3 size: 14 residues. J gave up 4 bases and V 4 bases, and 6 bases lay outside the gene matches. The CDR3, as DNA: TGTGCCAGCAGCTCTTACAGGGGCATCACTGAAGCTTTCTTT. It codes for CASSSYRGITEAFF.